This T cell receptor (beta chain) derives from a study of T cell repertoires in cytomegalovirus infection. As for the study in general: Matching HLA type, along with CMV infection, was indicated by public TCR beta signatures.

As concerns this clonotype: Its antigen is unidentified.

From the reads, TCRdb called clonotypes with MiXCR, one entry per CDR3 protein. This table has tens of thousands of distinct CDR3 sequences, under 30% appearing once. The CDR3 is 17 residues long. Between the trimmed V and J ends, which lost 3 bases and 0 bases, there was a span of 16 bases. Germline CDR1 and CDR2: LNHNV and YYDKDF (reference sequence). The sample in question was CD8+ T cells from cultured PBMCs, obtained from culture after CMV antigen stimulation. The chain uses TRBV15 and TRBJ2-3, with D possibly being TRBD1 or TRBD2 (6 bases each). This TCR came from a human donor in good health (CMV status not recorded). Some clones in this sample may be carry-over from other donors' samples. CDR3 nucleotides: TGTGCCACCAGCAGGCGGGGAGGACAGATAAGCACAGATACGCAGTATTTT. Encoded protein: CATSRRGGQISTDTQYF.